The present entry profiles one TCR beta chain with its context. The table came from immunoSEQ multiplex PCR; TCRdb's copy has only in-frame clones and leaves some out. The table lists 150,000 to 170,000 clones, around 84% of them singletons. The source of the sample is a study of blood T cell repertoires in COVID-19. Study-level information: T cells, B-cell-depleted T cells, or PBMCs supplied cDNA or gDNA.

The germline gives CDR1 SGHNT, CDR2 YYREEE (reference sequence). The J segment lost 1 base and the V segment lost 4 bases, leaving 12 bases of the junction unmatched. The CDR3 contains 17 residues. The sample consisted of peripheral blood. The TCR originated in a woman aged 55-75 years with COVID-19, enrolled during active disease. The gene calls are TRBV5-4 and TRBJ2-5; 8 nucleotides match TRBD2. CDR3 protein: CASSPGLAGGAQETQYF. CDR3 in DNA: TGTGCCAGCAGCCCAGGACTAGCCGGGGGCGCCCAAGAGACCCAGTACTTC.